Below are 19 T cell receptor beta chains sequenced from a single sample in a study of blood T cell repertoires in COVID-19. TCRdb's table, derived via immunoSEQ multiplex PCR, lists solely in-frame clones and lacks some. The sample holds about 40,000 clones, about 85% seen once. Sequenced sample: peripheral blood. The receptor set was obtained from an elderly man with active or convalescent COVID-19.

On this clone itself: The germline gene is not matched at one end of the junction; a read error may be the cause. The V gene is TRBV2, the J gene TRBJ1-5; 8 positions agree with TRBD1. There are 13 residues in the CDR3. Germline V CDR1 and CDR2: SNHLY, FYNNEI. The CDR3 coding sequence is TGTGCCAGCCGTGACAGGGGTGGTCAGCCCCAGCATTTT. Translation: CASRDRGGQPQHF.

The CDR3: CASSFRQGRAKNIQYF. The CDR3 DNA reads as TGTGCCAGCAGCTTCAGACAGGGGCGAGCCAAAAACATTCAGTACTTC. V and J are TRBV5-6 and TRBJ2-4, with 8 bases that match TRBD1. The ends lost 2 bases at V and 0 bases at J; junction bases unmatched: 4. CDR3 size: 16 residues. Germline V lookup: CDR1 SGHDT, CDR2 YYEEEE.

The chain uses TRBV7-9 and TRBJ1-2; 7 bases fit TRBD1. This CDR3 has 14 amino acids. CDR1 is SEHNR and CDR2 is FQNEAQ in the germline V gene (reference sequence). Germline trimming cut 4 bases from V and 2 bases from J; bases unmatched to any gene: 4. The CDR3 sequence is CASSSGTVNYGYTF. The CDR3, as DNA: TGTGCCAGCAGCTCCGGGACAGTCAACTATGGCTACACCTTC. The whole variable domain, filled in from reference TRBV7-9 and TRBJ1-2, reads DTGVSQNPRHKITKRGQNVTFRCDPISEHNRLYWYRQTLGQGPEFLTYFQNEAQLEKSRLLSDRFSAERPKGSFSTLEIQRTEQGDSAMYLCASSSGTVNYGYTFGSGTRLTVV.

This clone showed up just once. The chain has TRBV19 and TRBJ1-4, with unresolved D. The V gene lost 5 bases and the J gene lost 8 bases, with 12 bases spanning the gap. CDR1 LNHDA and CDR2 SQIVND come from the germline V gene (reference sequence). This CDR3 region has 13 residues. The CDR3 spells CASSLGLGEKLFF. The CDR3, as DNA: TGTGCCAGTAGTTTGGGCCTTGGAGAAAAACTGTTTTTT.

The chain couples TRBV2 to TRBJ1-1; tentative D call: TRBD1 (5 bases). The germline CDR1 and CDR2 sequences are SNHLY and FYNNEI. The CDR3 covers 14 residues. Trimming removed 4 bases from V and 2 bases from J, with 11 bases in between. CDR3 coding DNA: TGTGCCAGCAGTGTTGGGGGGGGAAACACTGAAGCTTTCTTT. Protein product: CASSVGGGNTEAFF.

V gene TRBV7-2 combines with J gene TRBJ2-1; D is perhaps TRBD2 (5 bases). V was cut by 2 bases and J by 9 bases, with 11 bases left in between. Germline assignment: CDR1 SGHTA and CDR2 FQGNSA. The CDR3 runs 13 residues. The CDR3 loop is CASSLPGLIEQFF. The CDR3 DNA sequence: TGTGCCAGCAGCTTACCTGGACTTATTGAGCAGTTCTTC.

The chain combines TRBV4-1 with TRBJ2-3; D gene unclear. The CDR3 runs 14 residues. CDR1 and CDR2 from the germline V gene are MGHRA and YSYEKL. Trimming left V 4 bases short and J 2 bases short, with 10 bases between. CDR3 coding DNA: TGCGCCAGCAGCCGGGCAGGCCCCACAGATACGCAGTATTTT. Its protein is CASSRAGPTDTQYF.

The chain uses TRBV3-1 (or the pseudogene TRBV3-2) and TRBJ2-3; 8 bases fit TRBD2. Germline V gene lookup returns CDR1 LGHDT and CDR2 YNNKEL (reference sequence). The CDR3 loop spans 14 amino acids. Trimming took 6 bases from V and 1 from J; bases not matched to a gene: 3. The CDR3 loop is CASSRGGGTDTQYF. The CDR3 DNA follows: TGTGCCAGCAGTCGGGGGGGAGGCACAGATACGCAGTATTTT.

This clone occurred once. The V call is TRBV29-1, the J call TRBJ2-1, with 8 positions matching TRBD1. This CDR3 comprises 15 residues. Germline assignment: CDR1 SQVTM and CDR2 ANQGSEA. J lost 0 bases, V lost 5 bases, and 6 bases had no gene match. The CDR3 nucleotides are TGCAGCGTTTCCCAGGGGGCTAGCTCCTACAATGAGCAGTTCTTC. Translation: CSVSQGASSYNEQFF.

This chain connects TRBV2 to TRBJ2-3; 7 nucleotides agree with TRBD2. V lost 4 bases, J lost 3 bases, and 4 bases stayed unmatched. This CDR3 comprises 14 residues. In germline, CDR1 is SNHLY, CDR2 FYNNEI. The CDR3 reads CASSVSGETDTQYF. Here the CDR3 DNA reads TGTGCCAGCAGTGTCAGCGGGGAGACAGATACGCAGTATTTT.

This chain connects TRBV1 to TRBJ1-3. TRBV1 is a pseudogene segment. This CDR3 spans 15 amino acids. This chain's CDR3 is CTSSEGEGTGNTIYF. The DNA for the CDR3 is TGCACCAGCAGCGAAGGGGAGGGTACGGGAAACACCATATATTTT.

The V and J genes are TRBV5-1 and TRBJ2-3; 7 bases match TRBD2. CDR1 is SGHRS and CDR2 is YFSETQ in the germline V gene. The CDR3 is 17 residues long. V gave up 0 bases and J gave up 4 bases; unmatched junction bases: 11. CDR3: CASSLAEVAGHADTQYF. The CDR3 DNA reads TGCGCCAGCAGCTTGGCCGAGGTAGCGGGTCATGCAGATACGCAGTATTTT.

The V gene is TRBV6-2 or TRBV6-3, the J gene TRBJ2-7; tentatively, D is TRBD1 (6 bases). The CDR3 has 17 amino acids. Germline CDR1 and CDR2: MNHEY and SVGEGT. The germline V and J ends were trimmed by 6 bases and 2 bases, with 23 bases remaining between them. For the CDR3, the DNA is TGTGCCAGCAGCCTAGAACCCGGGACACCAAATGCCTACGAGCAGTACTTC. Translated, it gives CASSLEPGTPNAYEQYF.

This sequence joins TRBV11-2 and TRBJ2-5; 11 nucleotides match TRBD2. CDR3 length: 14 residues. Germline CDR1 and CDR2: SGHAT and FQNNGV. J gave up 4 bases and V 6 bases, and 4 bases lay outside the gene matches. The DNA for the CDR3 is TGTGCCAGCAGACCTACTAGCGGGAGAGAGACCCAGTACTTC. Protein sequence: CASRPTSGRETQYF.

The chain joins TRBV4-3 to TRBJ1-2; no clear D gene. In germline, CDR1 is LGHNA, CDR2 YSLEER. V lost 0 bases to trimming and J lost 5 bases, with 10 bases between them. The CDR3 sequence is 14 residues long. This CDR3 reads CASSQDRGAYGYTF. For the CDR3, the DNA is TGCGCCAGCAGCCAAGATCGCGGCGCATATGGCTACACCTTC.

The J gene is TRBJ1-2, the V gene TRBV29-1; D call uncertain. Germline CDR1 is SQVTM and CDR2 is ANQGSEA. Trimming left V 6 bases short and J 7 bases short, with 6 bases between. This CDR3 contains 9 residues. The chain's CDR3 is CSVELGYTF. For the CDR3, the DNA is TGCAGCGTGGAACTTGGCTACACCTTC.

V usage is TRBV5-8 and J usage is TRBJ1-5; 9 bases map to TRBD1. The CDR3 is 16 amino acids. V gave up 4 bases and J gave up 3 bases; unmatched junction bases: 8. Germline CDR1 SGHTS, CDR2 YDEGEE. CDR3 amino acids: CASSITTGGANQPQHF. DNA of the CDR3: TGTGCCAGCAGCATTACTACAGGGGGCGCCAATCAGCCCCAGCATTTT.

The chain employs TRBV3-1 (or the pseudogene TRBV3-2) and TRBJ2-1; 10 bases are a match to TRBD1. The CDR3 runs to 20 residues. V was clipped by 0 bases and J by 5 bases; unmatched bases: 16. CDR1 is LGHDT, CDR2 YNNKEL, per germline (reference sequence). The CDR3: CASSQDRPGQGTLPDNEQFF. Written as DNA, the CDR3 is TGTGCCAGCAGCCAAGATCGCCCGGGACAGGGGACCCTTCCCGACAATGAGCAGTTCTTC.

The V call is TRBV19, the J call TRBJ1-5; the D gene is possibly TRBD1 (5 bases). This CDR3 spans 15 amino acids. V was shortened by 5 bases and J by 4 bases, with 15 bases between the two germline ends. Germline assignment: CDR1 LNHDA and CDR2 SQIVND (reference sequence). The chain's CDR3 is CASSADPGGNQPQHF. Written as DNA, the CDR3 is TGTGCCAGTAGTGCCGACCCTGGGGGGAATCAGCCCCAGCATTTT.